This TCR beta chain stems from a study of PD-L1 blockade in urothelial cancer. Study details: It was at 3 weeks (second dose) and 6 weeks after treatment start that blood was analyzed.

Time point of the sample: pretreatment peripheral blood. It was locally advanced or metastatic urothelial carcinoma that patients had. Each patient gave between 1 and 8 samples, pretreatment and on-treatment. Only in-frame clones appear in the TCRdb table, and some are missing; sequencing was by immunoSEQ multiplex PCR. This table has tens of thousands of clones, around 90% appearing once. The TCR sequence derives from a man in his 60s with urothelial cancer. Sequencing was performed on PBMCs, taken around atezolizumab (anti-PD-L1) treatment.

Here the CDR3 reads CASSLFRGRSGLEQYF. CDR3 in DNA: TGTGCCAGCAGCTTATTTAGGGGGCGGTCGGGTCTCGAGCAGTACTTC. The rearrangement uses TRBV11-2 and TRBJ2-7; 7 bases map to TRBD1. The length of the CDR3 is 16 residues. Trimming took 2 bases from V and 6 from J; bases not matched to a gene: 13. Germline V lookup: CDR1 SGHAT, CDR2 FQNNGV. The entire variable domain, with the rest obtained from reference TRBV11-2 and TRBJ2-7, is as follows: EAGVAQSPRYKIIEKRQSVAFWCNPISGHATLYWYQQILGQGPKLLIQFQNNGVVDDSQLPKDRFSAERLKGVDSTLKIQPAKLEDSAVYLCASSLFRGRSGLEQYFGPGTRLTVT.